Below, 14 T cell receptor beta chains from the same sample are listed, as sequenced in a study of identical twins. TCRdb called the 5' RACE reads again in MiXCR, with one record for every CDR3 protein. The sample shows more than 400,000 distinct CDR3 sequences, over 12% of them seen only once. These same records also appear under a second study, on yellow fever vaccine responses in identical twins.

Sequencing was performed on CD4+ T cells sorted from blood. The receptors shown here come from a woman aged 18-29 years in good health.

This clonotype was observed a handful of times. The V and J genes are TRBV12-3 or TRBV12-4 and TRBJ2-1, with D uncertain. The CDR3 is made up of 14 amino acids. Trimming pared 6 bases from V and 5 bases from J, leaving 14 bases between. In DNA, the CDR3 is TGTGCCAGCAGCCTTAGATTGGGCCACAATGAGCAGTTCTTC. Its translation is CASSLRLGHNEQFF.

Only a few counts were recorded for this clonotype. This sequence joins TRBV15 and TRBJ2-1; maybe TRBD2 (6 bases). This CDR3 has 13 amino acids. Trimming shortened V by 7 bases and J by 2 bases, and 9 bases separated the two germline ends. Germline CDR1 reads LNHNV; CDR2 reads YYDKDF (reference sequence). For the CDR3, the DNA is TGTGCCACCAACACGGGGGCCTACAATGAGCAGTTCTTC. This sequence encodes CATNTGAYNEQFF.

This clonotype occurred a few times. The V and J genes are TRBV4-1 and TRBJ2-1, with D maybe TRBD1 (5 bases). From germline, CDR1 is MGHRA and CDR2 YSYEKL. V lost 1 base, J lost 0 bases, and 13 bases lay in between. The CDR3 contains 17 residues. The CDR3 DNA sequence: TGCGCCAGCAGCCAAGCCCTGACAGAAAGCTCCTACAATGAGCAGTTCTTC. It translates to CASSQALTESSYNEQFF.

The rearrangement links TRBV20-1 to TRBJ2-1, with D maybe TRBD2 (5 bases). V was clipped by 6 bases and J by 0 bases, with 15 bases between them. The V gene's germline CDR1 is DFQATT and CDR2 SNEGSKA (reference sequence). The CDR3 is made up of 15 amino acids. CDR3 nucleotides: TGCAGTGCCCCGGGCGCGGGCCCCTCCTACAATGAGCAGTTCTTC. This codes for CSAPGAGPSYNEQFF.

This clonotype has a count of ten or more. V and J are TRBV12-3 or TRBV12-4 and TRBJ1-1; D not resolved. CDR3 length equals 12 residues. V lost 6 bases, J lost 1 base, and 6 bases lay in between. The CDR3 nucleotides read TGTGCCAGCAGACGAGCGAACACTGAAGCTTTCTTT. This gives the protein CASRRANTEAFF.

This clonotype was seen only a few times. The CDR3 nucleotides are TGTGCCAGCAGTTTATCGAGTACTAGCGGGAGGGGTGAGCAGTTCTTC. This encodes CASSLSSTSGRGEQFF. The chain employs TRBV27 and TRBJ2-1, with 13 bases that match TRBD2. Unmatched junction bases numbered 5, after V lost 0 bases and J lost 9 bases. The V gene's germline CDR1 is MNHEY and CDR2 SMNVEV (reference sequence). The CDR3 extends over 16 amino acids.

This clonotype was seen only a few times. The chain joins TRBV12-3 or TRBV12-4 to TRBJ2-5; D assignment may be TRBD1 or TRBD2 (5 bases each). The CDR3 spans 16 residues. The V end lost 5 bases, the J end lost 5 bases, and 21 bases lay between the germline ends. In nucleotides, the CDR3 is TGTGCCAGCAGTACGCGAGGGACCCGTGAATGGGAGACCCAGTACTTC. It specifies CASSTRGTREWETQYF.

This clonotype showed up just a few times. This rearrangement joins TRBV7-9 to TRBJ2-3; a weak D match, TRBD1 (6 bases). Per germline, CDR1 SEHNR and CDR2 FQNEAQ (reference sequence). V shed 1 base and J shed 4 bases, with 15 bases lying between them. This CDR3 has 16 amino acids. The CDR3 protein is CASSLDLGAGADTQYF. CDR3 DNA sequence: TGTGCCAGCAGCTTAGATCTGGGGGCTGGGGCAGATACGCAGTATTTT.

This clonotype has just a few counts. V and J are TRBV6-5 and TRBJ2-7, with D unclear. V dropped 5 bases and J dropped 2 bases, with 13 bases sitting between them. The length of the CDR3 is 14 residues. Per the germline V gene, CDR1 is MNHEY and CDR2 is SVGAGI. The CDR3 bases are TGTGCCAGCAGTACTCAAGTCGGCCCCTACGAGCAGTACGTC. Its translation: CASSTQVGPYEQYV.

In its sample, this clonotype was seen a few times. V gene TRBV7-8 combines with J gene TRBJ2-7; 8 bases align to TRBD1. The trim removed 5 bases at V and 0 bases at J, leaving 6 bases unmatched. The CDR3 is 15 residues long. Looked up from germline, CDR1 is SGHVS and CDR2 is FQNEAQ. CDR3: CASSTRQGSSYEQYV. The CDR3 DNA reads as TGTGCCAGCAGCACCCGACAGGGGAGCTCCTACGAGCAGTACGTC.

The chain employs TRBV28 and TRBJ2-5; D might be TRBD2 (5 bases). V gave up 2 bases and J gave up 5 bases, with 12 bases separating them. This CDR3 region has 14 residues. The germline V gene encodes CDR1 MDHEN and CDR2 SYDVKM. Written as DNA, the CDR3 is TGTGCCAGCAGTTTAAGGCGGGCCCGGGAGACCCAGTACTTC. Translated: CASSLRRARETQYF. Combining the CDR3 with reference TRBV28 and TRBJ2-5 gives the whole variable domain DVKVTQSSRYLVKRTGEKVFLECVQDMDHENMFWYRQDPGLGLRLIYFSYDVKMKEKGDIPEGYSVSREKKERFSLILESASTNQTSMYLCASSLRRARETQYFGPGTRLLVL.

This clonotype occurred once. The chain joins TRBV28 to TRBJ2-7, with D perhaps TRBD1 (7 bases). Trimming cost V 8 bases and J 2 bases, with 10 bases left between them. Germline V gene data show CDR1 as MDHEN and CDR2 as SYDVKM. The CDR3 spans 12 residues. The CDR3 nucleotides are TGTGCCAGCTGCGGGACAGCCTACGAGCAGTACGTC. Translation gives CASCGTAYEQYV.

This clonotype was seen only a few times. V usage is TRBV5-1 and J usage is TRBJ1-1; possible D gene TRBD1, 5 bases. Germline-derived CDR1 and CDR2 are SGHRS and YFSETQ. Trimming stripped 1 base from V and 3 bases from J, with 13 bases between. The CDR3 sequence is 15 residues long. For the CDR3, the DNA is TGCGCCAGCAGCTTGTTTGGCAGGGAAGACACTGAAGCTTTCTTT. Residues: CASSLFGREDTEAFF. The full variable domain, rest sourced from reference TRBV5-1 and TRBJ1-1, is KAGVTQTPRYLIKTRGQQVTLSCSPISGHRSVSWYQQTPGQGLQFLFEYFSETQRNKGNFPGRFSGRQFSNSRSEMNVSTLELGDSALYLCASSLFGREDTEAFFGQGTRLTVV.

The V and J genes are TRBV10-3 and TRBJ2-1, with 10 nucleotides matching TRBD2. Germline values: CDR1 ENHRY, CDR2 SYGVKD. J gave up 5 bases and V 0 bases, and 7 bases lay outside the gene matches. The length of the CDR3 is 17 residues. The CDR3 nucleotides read TGTGCCATCAGTGAGTCGCGTGGACTAGCGGAAAACAATGAGCAGTTCTTC. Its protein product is CAISESRGLAENNEQFF.